A selection of T cell receptor beta chains follows, all from one sample in a study of identical twins. TCRdb re-called the 5' RACE reads through MiXCR, storing one row per CDR3 protein. The table includes roughly 190,000 distinct CDR3 sequences, 15% detected once. The same specimen was also included in a second study, on T cells expressing NK-cell markers.

The sequencing input was CD8+ T cells sorted from blood. The source of these receptors is a woman aged 18 to 35 in good health. The CDR3 runs from the conserved cysteine through the conserved F or W. Each record gives: V gene, D gene, clone size, J gene, CDR3 DNA, CDR3 protein. A D gene is named only where the DNA matches it firmly. Size values are once, few and many counts, or a class for expanded clones, and some rows have none.

TRBV29-1,NA,NA,TRBJ2-7,TGCAGCGGAGGCGCCTACGAGCAGTACTTC,CSGGAYEQYF
TRBV3-1,NA,once,TRBJ2-3,TGTGCCAGCAGCCCCCCCCTTGGTTTGAGTAGCGGACACACAGATACGCAGTATTTT,CASSPPLGLSSGHTDTQYF
TRBV6-5,NA,NA,TRBJ2-3,TGTGCCAGCAGTTACTCGATCCGGAGCGCAGATACGCAGTATTTT,CASSYSIRSADTQYF
TRBV6-2/TRBV6-3,TRBD1,NA,TRBJ2-7,TGTGCCAGCAGTTACTCGAGACAGGGAGCCTACGAGCAGTACTTC,CASSYSRQGAYEQYF
TRBV5-6,NA,few,TRBJ2-7,TGTGCCAGCAGCACAGACGGCTACGAGCAGTACTTC,CASSTDGYEQYF
TRBV6-7,TRBD2,NA,TRBJ2-7,TGTGCCAGCAGTTACTCTAGCGGGGGGGCCTTATACGAGCAGTACTTC,CASSYSSGGALYEQYF
TRBV10-2,NA,few,TRBJ1-2,TGCGCCAGCAGTGGGGAGGCAGGGGCCTATGGCTACACCTTC,CASSGEAGAYGYTF
TRBV12-5,NA,NA,TRBJ2-1,TGTGCTAGTGGCCACCCGGACAGGGCTGGAGCGGGACCCTACAATGAGCAGTTCTTC,CASGHPDRAGAGPYNEQFF
TRBV27,NA,many,TRBJ1-1,TGTGCCAGCAGTTTGGGTCCTGGCACTGAAGCTTTCTTT,CASSLGPGTEAFF
TRBV7-6,NA,few,TRBJ2-3,TGTGCCAGCAGCTTAGTAGTGACTAGAACCACAGATACGCAGTATTTT,CASSLVVTRTTDTQYF
TRBV7-2,NA,NA,TRBJ2-2,TGTGCCAGCAGCCCGATGCCGAGGAACACCGGGGAGCTGTTTTTT,CASSPMPRNTGELFF
TRBV20-1,NA,few,TRBJ2-2,TGCAGTGCCGTAATTCTAGGGGGAGGCGGGGAGCTGTTTTTT,CSAVILGGGGELFF
TRBV29-1,TRBD2,many,TRBJ2-7,TGCAGCGGGGTAGCGGGGGGGTCCGAGCAGTACTTC,CSGVAGGSEQYF
TRBV7-2,NA,NA,TRBJ2-1,TGTGCCAGCAGCTCGAGTGACGAAAATGAGCAGTTCTTC,CASSSSDENEQFF
TRBV21-1,NA,NA,TRBJ1-4,TGTGCCAGCAGCAAAGTTATTGGGGACAAGGTTTCCCCCAGGACTAATGAAAAACTGTTTTTT,CASSKVIGDKVSPRTNEKLFF
TRBV3-1,TRBD1,many,TRBJ2-4,TGTGCCAGCAGCCTCGGACAGGACATTCAGTACTTC,CASSLGQDIQYF
TRBV5-6,NA,few,TRBJ2-1,TGTGCCAGCGCCTCGGGGACACTTTCCTACAATGAGCAGTTCTTC,CASASGTLSYNEQFF
TRBV12-3/TRBV12-4,NA,NA,TRBJ1-1,TGTGCCAGCAGTTACACTAACAGGAGAAACACTGAAGCTTTCTTT,CASSYTNRRNTEAFF
TRBV5-6,NA,few,TRBJ1-5,TGTGCCAGCAGCTTGTTACTGACAAATCAGCCCCAGCATTTT,CASSLLLTNQPQHF
TRBV12-3/TRBV12-4,NA,many,TRBJ2-1,TGTGCCAGCAGTTTGAGTGCTGAGCAGTTCTTC,CASSLSAEQFF
TRBV18,NA,NA,TRBJ2-1,TGTGCCAGCTCCCCCCGCGATGTGCATGAGCAGTTCTTC,CASSPRDVHEQFF
TRBV7-9,NA,once,TRBJ2-7,TGTGCCAGCAGTACCAGACAGGACGACGAGCAGTACTTC,CASSTRQDDEQYF
TRBV12-3/TRBV12-4,NA,NA,TRBJ2-3,TGTGCCAGCAGGGGGACGGCTATCCGCACAGATACGCAGTATTTT,CASRGTAIRTDTQYF
TRBV30,TRBD1,NA,TRBJ2-5,TGTGCCTGGGGATCTGGACAGGGTTATGAAGAGACCCAGTACTTC,CAWGSGQGYEETQYF
TRBV5-1,NA,few,TRBJ2-1,TGCGCCAGCAGCTTGGGATGGGGGGCGGGCAATGAGCAGTTCTTC,CASSLGWGAGNEQFF
TRBV9,TRBD1,NA,TRBJ2-1,TGTGCCAGCAGTCAAACCGGGACAGAGTACAATGAGCAGTTCTTC,CASSQTGTEYNEQFF
TRBV3-1,NA,NA,TRBJ2-1,TGTGCCAGCAGCCAGACCCCGGTCGGGTTTGAGCAGTTCTTC,CASSQTPVGFEQFF
TRBV7-8,TRBD2,NA,TRBJ2-1,TGTGCCAGCAGCTCAAGACTAGCGGGAAGCAATGAGCAGTTCTTC,CASSSRLAGSNEQFF
TRBV10-3,TRBD1,few,TRBJ2-7,TGTGCCATCAGGGGGACAGGGACAATGGGCGAGCAGTACTTC,CAIRGTGTMGEQYF
TRBV5-7,TRBD2,NA,TRBJ2-7,TGTGCCAGCAGCTTGGGAGGGACTAGCTCCTACGAGCAGTACTTC,CASSLGGTSSYEQYF
TRBV2,TRBD1,few,TRBJ1-1,TGTGCCAGCAGCCCAGGGGGTATCACTGAAGCTTTCTTT,CASSPGGITEAFF
TRBV9,NA,few,TRBJ2-1,TGTGCCAGCAGCGTAGAGGGTATAACCAATGAGCAGTTCTTC,CASSVEGITNEQFF
TRBV12-3/TRBV12-4,NA,NA,TRBJ1-2,TGTGCCAGCAGTTTACAGGGGCTCTCTGGCTACACCTTC,CASSLQGLSGYTF
TRBV7-9,TRBD2,many,TRBJ2-1,TGTGCCAGTAAGAGAGCGGGGAACTACAATGAGCAGTTCTTC,CASKRAGNYNEQFF
TRBV19,NA,NA,TRBJ2-7,TGTGCTAGTAGTGAGGACTACACCTACGAGCAGTACTTC,CASSEDYTYEQYF
TRBV7-9,NA,NA,TRBJ2-1,TGTGCCAGCAGCGGGAGCGGACAAACCCTATGGGAGCAGTTCTTC,CASSGSGQTLWEQFF
TRBV2,NA,few,TRBJ2-5,TGTGCCAGCAGTATAGCAACAGAGACCCAGTACTTC,CASSIATETQYF
TRBV19,NA,NA,TRBJ2-3,TGTGCCAGTAGTATAGATCGCGATACGCAGTATTTT,CASSIDRDTQYF
TRBV9,NA,NA,TRBJ2-1,TGTGCCAGCAGCGCCGCGGGACTCCTGTGGAATTCCGACAATGAGCAGTTCTTC,CASSAAGLLWNSDNEQFF
TRBV7-3,NA,NA,TRBJ2-3,TGTGCCAGCAGCTTAACGGCGGGGAACACAGATACGCAGTATTTT,CASSLTAGNTDTQYF
TRBV12-3/TRBV12-4,NA,NA,TRBJ1-1,TGTGCCAGCAGCCCAGGGTTTGCTGAAGCTTTCTTT,CASSPGFAEAFF
TRBV10-1,NA,once,TRBJ2-3,TGCGCCACGGCCCCGGGGACGGCCAGCACAGATACGCAGTATTTT,CATAPGTASTDTQYF
TRBV9,TRBD2,NA,TRBJ2-7,TGTGCCAGCAGCGTAGCGGGCGCTAGCGGGCCCTACGAGCAGTACTTC,CASSVAGASGPYEQYF
TRBV12-3/TRBV12-4,TRBD2,few,TRBJ2-1,TGTGCCAGCAGTTTAGGACCGGGACTATACAATGAGCAGTTCTTC,CASSLGPGLYNEQFF
TRBV20-1,NA,NA,TRBJ2-1,TGCAGTGCTAGTACAGGGATGAGCTCCTACAATGAGCAGTTCTTC,CSASTGMSSYNEQFF
TRBV12-3/TRBV12-4,NA,NA,TRBJ1-2,TGTGCCAGCAGTTTTGAGATAGTAAACTATGGCTACACCTTC,CASSFEIVNYGYTF
TRBV9,NA,NA,TRBJ1-2,TGTGCCAGCTCGGATGAGGGGGGTCGTAATGGCTACACCTTC,CASSDEGGRNGYTF
TRBV5-1,TRBD1,few,TRBJ1-1,TGCGCCAGCAGCTTGGATTGGGACAGAGGTATGAACACTGAAGCTTTCTTT,CASSLDWDRGMNTEAFF
TRBV7-9,NA,NA,TRBJ2-2,TGTGCCAGCAGCTTGCCTGGGTCAAGTAACACCGGGGAGCTGTTTTTT,CASSLPGSSNTGELFF
TRBV6-2/TRBV6-3,NA,NA,TRBJ1-2,TGTGCCAGCACTACCGGTAACTATGGCTACACCTTC,CASTTGNYGYTF
TRBV18,NA,few,TRBJ1-1,TGTGCCAGCTCACCACCGGGCGGGGGCGGGAACACTGAAGCTTTCTTT,CASSPPGGGGNTEAFF
TRBV12-3/TRBV12-4,NA,many,TRBJ1-3,TGTGCCAGCACTATAGGGGGTCCTGGAAACACCATATATTTT,CASTIGGPGNTIYF
TRBV29-1,TRBD1,few,TRBJ2-7,TGCAGCGTTGGACAGGGAACCTCCTACGAGCAGTACTTC,CSVGQGTSYEQYF
TRBV12-5,NA,NA,TRBJ2-1,TGTGCTAGTGGTTCCCAGCTAAATGAGCAGTTCTTC,CASGSQLNEQFF
TRBV20-1,NA,NA,TRBJ2-7,TGCAGTGCTAGAGACCTGAGCTCCTACGAGCAGTACTTC,CSARDLSSYEQYF
TRBV29-1,NA,NA,TRBJ2-7,TGCAGCGTTGAGGACAATCCCTACGAGCAGTACTTC,CSVEDNPYEQYF
TRBV6-2/TRBV6-3,NA,NA,TRBJ2-5,TGTGCCAGCAGGGGATCCGAGTTCGAGAACCAAGAGACCCAGTACTTC,CASRGSEFENQETQYF
TRBV7-3,NA,NA,TRBJ2-4,TGTGCCAGCAGCTTAGGGGGGGCCAAAAACATTCAGTACTTC,CASSLGGAKNIQYF
TRBV12-3/TRBV12-4,NA,many,TRBJ1-6,TGTGCCAGCAGAGATACAGGGAGCTCCTATAATTCACCCCTCCACTTT,CASRDTGSSYNSPLHF
TRBV14,NA,NA,TRBJ1-3,TGTGCCAGCAGCCAAGAAGGCGGCGGTTTAGGAGGAAACACCATATATTTT,CASSQEGGGLGGNTIYF